Listed here are 29 T cell receptor beta chains from one sample, sequenced in a study of OX40 agonist ivuxolimab in advanced cancers. Libraries were prepared by immunoSEQ multiplex PCR; TCRdb keeps only in-frame clonotypes and omits some of them. Of about 82,000 clones listed, around 78% are singletons. Sequenced here: CD4+ or CD8+ T cells sorted from blood, sampled in a trial of the OX40 agonist ivuxolimab. All receptors come from an adult with an advanced solid tumor such as melanoma, head and neck, liver or kidney cancer.

As concerns this clone: Different DNA sequences within this sample yield the same CDR3. This chain links TRBV9 with TRBJ2-2; tentative D call: TRBD1 (5 bases). Germline assignment: CDR1 SGDLS and CDR2 YYNGEE. This CDR3 spans 15 amino acids. The V end was cut by 2 bases, the J end by 0 bases, with 8 bases between. Here the CDR3 reads CASSVDSSNTGELFF. DNA for the CDR3: TGTGCCAGCAGCGTCGACAGTTCGAACACCGGGGAGCTGTTTTTT.

Concerning this clone itself: A junction boundary mismatches the germline segment, possibly from a read error. This chain links TRBV7-7 with TRBJ1-2; D is unclear. The CDR3 length is 10 residues. Germline loops: CDR1 SSHAT, CDR2 FNYEAQ (reference sequence). The DNA for the CDR3 is TGTGCTAGCACCCCTAAAGACCCTACCTTC. This sequence encodes CASTPKDPTF.

The chain is built from TRBV7-9 and TRBJ1-2; TRBD1 aligns across 7 bases. The V segment lost 6 bases and the J segment 5 bases; nucleotides outside the gene matches: 6. The CDR3 contains 13 residues. Germline V CDR1 and CDR2: SEHNR, FQNEAQ (reference sequence). CDR3 loop: CASSPGQRYGYTF. In DNA form, the CDR3 reads TGTGCCAGCAGTCCGGGACAGAGATATGGCTACACCTTC.

This clone has just one count. The chain carries TRBV9 and TRBJ2-2; 11 nucleotides line up with TRBD2. J lost 4 bases, V lost 0 bases, and 5 bases had no gene match. The CDR3 spans 17 residues. CDR1 and CDR2 from the germline V gene are SGDLS and YYNGEE. CDR3 loop: CASSVALAGGPTGELFF. The CDR3, as DNA: TGTGCCAGCAGCGTAGCGCTAGCGGGGGGCCCCACCGGGGAGCTGTTTTTT.

This chain connects TRBV13 to TRBJ2-6; D is ambiguous. The CDR3 runs to 16 residues. The V gene lost 3 bases and the J gene lost 0 bases, with 9 bases spanning the gap. Per germline, CDR1 PRHDT and CDR2 FYEKMQ (reference sequence). In DNA form, the CDR3 reads TGTGCCAGCAGCTTGCGGTTTGGCTCTGGGGCCAACGTCCTGACTTTC. It yields the protein CASSLRFGSGANVLTF.

The chain combines TRBV29-1 with TRBJ1-6; D possibly corresponds to TRBD1 (5 bases). Trimming left V 6 bases short and J 6 bases short, with 12 bases between. CDR1 SQVTM and CDR2 ANQGSEA come from the germline V gene. There are 13 residues in the CDR3. This CDR3 is CSVQTDLNSPLHF. CDR3 DNA sequence: TGCAGCGTACAGACAGATCTTAATTCACCCCTCCACTTT.

The rearrangement joins TRBV5-1 to TRBJ2-1, with TRBD1 identical over 8 bases. V shed 4 bases and J 8 bases; nucleotides not matched to a gene: 17. CDR3 size: 17 residues. Germline V lookup: CDR1 SGHRS, CDR2 YFSETQ. CDR3 nucleotide sequence: TGCGCCAGCAGCAAAGAACCGCGGACAGGGTTCATCGATGAGCAGTTCTTC. This codes for CASSKEPRTGFIDEQFF.

The chain uses TRBV5-1 and TRBJ2-3; 8 bases line up with TRBD1. Germline V gives CDR1 SGHRS, CDR2 YFSETQ. The CDR3 totals 15 residues. V shed 1 base and J 2 bases; nucleotides not matched to a gene: 3. CDR3 in amino acids: CASSLTGGNTDTQYF. CDR3 nucleotides: TGCGCCAGCAGCTTGACAGGGGGTAACACAGATACGCAGTATTTT.

The rearrangement joins TRBV21-1 to TRBJ2-2; TRBD1, the D gene given by the table, was not confirmed from the DNA. TRBV21-1 is classified as a pseudogene. The CDR3 extends over 16 amino acids. This chain's CDR3 is CASSKAPQGRTGELFF. CDR3 sequence (DNA): TGTGCCAGCAGCAAAGCGCCGCAGGGTCGGACCGGGGAGCTGTTTTTT.

This chain links TRBV6-5 with TRBJ2-7; 11 nucleotides agree with TRBD1. Germline CDR1 is MNHEY and CDR2 is SVGAGI. The CDR3 runs 15 residues. J gave up 4 bases and V 6 bases, and 8 bases lay outside the gene matches. In nucleotides, the CDR3 is TGTGCCAGCAGGCCTCCGGGACAGGGGGGGTACGAGCAGTACTTC. Its translation is CASRPPGQGGYEQYF.

V usage is TRBV2 and J usage is TRBJ2-5, with D perhaps matching TRBD2 (5 bases). With 3 bases removed from V and 2 bases from J, the gap between germline ends came to 10 bases. The CDR3 extends over 14 amino acids. Germline CDR1 is SNHLY and CDR2 is FYNNEI. The CDR3 DNA is TGTGCCAGCAGTGATGCGCGGGTTCAAGAGACCCAGTACTTC. Translated: CASSDARVQETQYF.

The J gene is TRBJ1-2, the V gene TRBV19; perhaps TRBD1 as D (6 bases). V lost 7 bases to trimming and J lost 2 bases, with 23 bases between them. The CDR3 spans 17 residues. CDR1 LNHDA and CDR2 SQIVND come from the germline V gene (reference sequence). CDR3: CASTPGAGGRWNYGYTF. Here the CDR3 DNA reads TGTGCCAGTACCCCTGGAGCCGGGGGCCGATGGAACTATGGCTACACCTTC. The whole variable domain, filled in from reference TRBV19 and TRBJ1-2, reads DGGITQSPKYLFRKEGQNVTLSCEQNLNHDAMYWYRQDPGQGLRLIYYSQIVNDFQKGDIAEGYSVSREKKESFPLTVTSAQKNPTAFYLCASTPGAGGRWNYGYTFGSGTRLTVV.

The chain links TRBV6-1 to TRBJ2-1; 7 bases line up with TRBD2. V shed 1 base, J shed 2 bases, and the junction held 5 bases outside the gene matches. Germline values: CDR1 MNHNS, CDR2 SASEGT. This CDR3 comprises 16 residues. This CDR3 is CASSEGGGPPYNEQFF. CDR3 coding DNA: TGTGCCAGCAGTGAAGGCGGGGGACCCCCCTACAATGAGCAGTTCTTC.

This chain uses TRBV5-1 with TRBJ2-2; maybe TRBD1 (5 bases). Deletions cut 0 bases from V and 3 bases from J, with 15 bases between. CDR3 length: 17 amino acids. Germline V gene sequence: CDR1 SGHRS, CDR2 YFSETQ. The CDR3 coding sequence is TGCGCCAGCAGCTTGGCCGGTTCAGGGTTGGACACCGGGGAGCTGTTTTTT. It specifies CASSLAGSGLDTGELFF. The full variable domain, its missing parts supplied by reference TRBV5-1 and TRBJ2-2, is KAGVTQTPRYLIKTRGQQVTLSCSPISGHRSVSWYQQTPGQGLQFLFEYFSETQRNKGNFPGRFSGRQFSNSRSEMNVSTLELGDSALYLCASSLAGSGLDTGELFFGEGSRLTVL.

This clone was recorded once. The V and J genes are TRBV5-4 and TRBJ2-1, with 10 bases fitting TRBD1. This CDR3 spans 15 amino acids. Germline V gives CDR1 SGHNT, CDR2 YYREEE (reference sequence). J was trimmed by 6 bases and V by 5 bases; bases with no gene match: 8. The CDR3 nucleotides are TGTGCCAGCAGGGACGGGACAGGGGTAGTCAATGAGCAGTTCTTC. It specifies CASRDGTGVVNEQFF.

The chain links TRBV7-3 to TRBJ2-2, with unresolved D. The CDR3 has 14 amino acids. Per the germline V gene, CDR1 is SGHTA and CDR2 is FQGTGA. The ends were cut back, 5 bases at V and 3 bases at J, with 10 bases in the middle. CDR3 sequence reads: CASSPRTDTGELFF. CDR3 coding DNA: TGTGCCAGCAGCCCCCGAACTGACACCGGGGAGCTGTTTTTT.

V is TRBV29-1 and J is TRBJ1-1; D gene unclear. The CDR3 has 13 amino acids. Germline V gene lookup returns CDR1 SQVTM and CDR2 ANQGSEA. The V and J ends lost 2 bases and 0 bases respectively, with 7 bases between them. CDR3 sequence: CSVESDMNTEAFF. The CDR3 DNA reads TGCAGCGTTGAATCTGACATGAACACTGAAGCTTTCTTT.

J is TRBJ2-5 and V is TRBV27, with unresolved D. The V gene lost 4 bases and the J gene lost 2 bases, with 8 bases spanning the gap. CDR1 and CDR2 from the germline V gene are MNHEY and SMNVEV (reference sequence). The CDR3 covers 13 residues. CDR3 amino acids: CASSSGGQETQYF. The CDR3 nucleotides are TGTGCCAGCAGTTCCGGCGGTCAAGAGACCCAGTACTTC.

This clone was observed once. The chain joins TRBV2 to TRBJ2-3; D remains unclear. This CDR3 spans 14 amino acids. The V gene's germline CDR1 is SNHLY and CDR2 FYNNEI. The V gene lost 2 bases and the J gene lost 2 bases, with 8 bases spanning the gap. The CDR3 sequence: CASSEFAYTDTQYF. CDR3 DNA: TGTGCCAGCAGTGAATTCGCCTACACAGATACGCAGTATTTT.

The chain is built from TRBV19 and TRBJ1-1; D gene ambiguous. V was clipped by 0 bases and J by 10 bases, with 12 bases between them. This CDR3 comprises 13 residues. Germline lookup yields CDR1 LNHDA and CDR2 SQIVND (reference sequence). CDR3 sequence reads: CASSIDVGWGAFF. DNA for the CDR3: TGTGCCAGTAGTATAGACGTGGGCTGGGGAGCTTTCTTT.

The chain recombines TRBV19 with TRBJ2-5; maybe TRBD1 (6 bases). The length of the CDR3 is 14 residues. Looked up from germline, CDR1 is LNHDA and CDR2 is SQIVND (reference sequence). V was shortened by 1 base and J by 5 bases, with 11 bases between the two germline ends. The CDR3 loop is CASSIGQVAETQYF. DNA for the CDR3: TGTGCCAGTAGTATAGGACAGGTGGCGGAGACCCAGTACTTC. The complete variable domain, with remaining parts taken from reference TRBV19 and TRBJ2-5, reads DGGITQSPKYLFRKEGQNVTLSCEQNLNHDAMYWYRQDPGQGLRLIYYSQIVNDFQKGDIAEGYSVSREKKESFPLTVTSAQKNPTAFYLCASSIGQVAETQYFGPGTRLLVL.

The gene calls are TRBV4-3 and TRBJ1-2; 8 positions agree with TRBD1. With V trimmed by 3 bases and J by 2 bases, 8 bases remained unmatched. The CDR3 extends over 16 amino acids. CDR1 LGHNA and CDR2 YSLEER come from the germline V gene. The CDR3 spells CASSQERTGLNYGYTF. The DNA of the CDR3 is TGCGCCAGCAGCCAGGAACGGACAGGGTTGAACTATGGCTACACCTTC.

The count of this clone is one. The CDR3 DNA sequence: TGTGCCAGCATTCGGGGCGCTGAAGCTTTCTTT. It is translated as CASIRGAEAFF. This rearrangement joins TRBV6-5 to TRBJ1-1, with D perhaps matching TRBD1 (5 bases). The length of the CDR3 is 11 residues. CDR1 is MNHEY and CDR2 is SVGAGI in the germline V gene. The ends were cut back, 7 bases at V and 6 bases at J, with 9 bases in the middle.

This chain links TRBV5-1 with TRBJ1-4; TRBD1 matches at 7 bases. Germline CDR1 is SGHRS and CDR2 is YFSETQ. Trimming at V came to 5 bases and at J to 7 bases, leaving 11 bases not matched to a gene. The CDR3 sequence is 15 residues long. CDR3 amino acids: CASRIGDREFEKLFF. The DNA of the CDR3 is TGCGCCAGCAGAATTGGGGACAGAGAGTTTGAAAAACTGTTTTTT.

CDR3 sequence: CASSLAMGDTQYF. The CDR3 region has the DNA TGCGCCAGCAGCTTGGCCATGGGGGATACGCAGTATTTT. The V and J genes are TRBV5-1 and TRBJ2-3; D not resolved. The CDR3 totals 13 residues. V was pared by 0 bases and J by 6 bases, with 8 bases between. The germline CDR1 and CDR2 sequences are SGHRS and YFSETQ.

V gene TRBV28 combines with J gene TRBJ1-1; no clear D gene. CDR1 is MDHEN, CDR2 SYDVKM, per germline. Between the trimmed V and J ends, which lost 7 bases and 0 bases, there was a span of 9 bases. CDR3 size: 13 residues. Here the CDR3 reads CASTGSVNTEAFF. CDR3 sequence (DNA): TGTGCCAGCACGGGTTCAGTGAACACTGAAGCTTTCTTT. Full variable domain (rest looked up from reference TRBV28 and TRBJ1-1): DVKVTQSSRYLVKRTGEKVFLECVQDMDHENMFWYRQDPGLGLRLIYFSYDVKMKEKGDIPEGYSVSREKKERFSLILESASTNQTSMYLCASTGSVNTEAFFGQGTRLTVV.

This chain uses TRBV2 with TRBJ1-5; D gene uncertain. Germline V gene sequence: CDR1 SNHLY, CDR2 FYNNEI. The CDR3 spans 13 residues. V was clipped by 7 bases and J by 0 bases, with 7 bases between them. CDR3 protein: CASTKDSNQPQHF. Here the CDR3 DNA reads TGTGCCAGCACCAAGGATAGCAATCAGCCCCAGCATTTT.

V gene TRBV6-6 combines with J gene TRBJ2-7; 10 bases line up with TRBD1. CDR1 MNHNY and CDR2 SVGAGI come from the germline V gene (reference sequence). This CDR3 is built from 14 residues. The V gene end was trimmed by 8 bases and the J gene end by 5 bases; junction bases not matched to a gene: 9. The DNA for the CDR3 is TGTGCCAGCGCCACCCGGGACAGGGGCCACGAGCAGTACTTC. Translating gives CASATRDRGHEQYF.

This clone was counted a single time. J is TRBJ2-7 and V is TRBV5-1; D possibly corresponds to TRBD2 (6 bases). From germline, CDR1 is SGHRS and CDR2 YFSETQ. The CDR3 has 15 amino acids. Trimming cost V 1 base and J 5 bases, with 16 bases left between them. DNA of the CDR3: TGCGCCAGCAGCTTGAGTCCGGGGGAAGCAAACGAGCAGTACTTC. This encodes CASSLSPGEANEQYF.